Listed here is a single T cell receptor (beta chain). Antigen specificity is unknown. The data were obtained in a study of shared clonotypes between healthy human individuals. Overall study results and limits: What naive subsets generally showed was a larger estimated richness than memory subsets showed.

Assay: immunoSEQ multiplex PCR; the TCRdb copy retains only in-frame clones and omits some. The sample yields hundreds of thousands of clones, approximately 75% seen once. Adult donors, all healthy and HIV-negative, had no recent acute infections or vaccinations. CDR3 length equals 13 residues. Looked up from germline, CDR1 is SEHNR and CDR2 is FQNEAQ (reference sequence). J gave up 2 bases and V 3 bases, and 1 base lay outside the gene matches. This rearrangement joins TRBV7-9 to TRBJ2-7; TRBD2 agrees at 7 bases. This TCR was sampled from a woman younger than 45 in good health. The sample taken for sequencing was memory CD4+ T cells sorted from blood. Subset given: CD45RA-negative fraction. CDR3 in DNA: TGTGCCAGCAGCTTGGCGGGAGCCTACGAGCAGTACTTC. Its protein is CASSLAGAYEQYF. Variable domain in full (rest from reference TRBV7-9 and TRBJ2-7): DTGVSQNPRHKITKRGQNVTFRCDPISEHNRLYWYRQTLGQGPEFLTYFQNEAQLEKSRLLSDRFSAERPKGSFSTLEIQRTEQGDSAMYLCASSLAGAYEQYFGPGTRLTVT.